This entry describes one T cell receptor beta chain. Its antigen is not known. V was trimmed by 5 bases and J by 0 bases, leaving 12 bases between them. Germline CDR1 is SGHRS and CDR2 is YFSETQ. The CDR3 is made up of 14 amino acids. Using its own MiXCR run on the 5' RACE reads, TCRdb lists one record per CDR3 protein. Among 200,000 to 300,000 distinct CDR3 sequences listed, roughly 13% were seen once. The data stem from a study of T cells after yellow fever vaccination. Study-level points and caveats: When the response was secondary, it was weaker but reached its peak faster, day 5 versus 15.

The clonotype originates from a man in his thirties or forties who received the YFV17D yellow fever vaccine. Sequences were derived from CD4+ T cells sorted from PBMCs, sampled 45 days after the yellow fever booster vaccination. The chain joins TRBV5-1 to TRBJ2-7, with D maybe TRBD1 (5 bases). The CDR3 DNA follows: TGCGCCAGCAGTGCAGGGCTAAGCTCCTACGAGCAGTACTTC. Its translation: CASSAGLSSYEQYF.